This TCR beta chain derives from a study of early T cells in non-severe SARS-CoV-2 infection. Study in general: Sequencing of bulk RNA from unsorted whole blood was done, without chain pairing.

Study findings and constraints: Anti-spike CD8 responses were favored by VDJdb matching, which missed private and CD4 specificities.

Unique molecular identifiers were added to individual cDNA molecules. TCRdb reanalysed the 5' RACE reads using MiXCR and keeps one entry per CDR3 protein. The repertoire holds 75,000 to 100,000 distinct CDR3 sequences, with over 15% as singletons. The CDR3 length is 14 residues. In germline, CDR1 is DFQATT, CDR2 SNEGSKA (reference sequence). The V and J ends lost 3 bases and 0 bases respectively, with 11 bases between them. There are a few counts of this clonotype. No antigen is known for it. The receptor was derived from an adult who was a healthcare worker with PCR-confirmed SARS-CoV-2 infection or an uninfected control (not recorded which). The V gene is TRBV20-1, the J gene TRBJ2-5; D ambiguous. The material sequenced was whole blood. Written as DNA, the CDR3 is TGCAGTGCTAGCAAGGGTTGGTACCAAGAGACCCAGTACTTC. The encoded protein is CSASKGWYQETQYF.